These 10 T cell receptor beta chains came from one sample sequenced in a study of beta chain features in type 1 diabetes. Study-wide results and caveats: Moderately but significantly shorter TCRB CDR3s were found in Type 1 diabetes patients in all four CD4+ subsets.

Of the isolated RNA, all was reverse transcribed, and so the sequenced material was expressed TCRB transcripts. This table comes from immunoSEQ multiplex PCR, and its TCRdb copy is limited to in-frame clones, with some not included. The table lists about 650,000 clones, around 12% of them singletons. No antigen has been assigned to these receptors. Sequenced input: naive CD4+ T cells from blood. Receptors originate from a man aged 25 to 45 with type 1 diabetes.

This clone turned up a few times. The chain is built from TRBV9 and TRBJ1-2, with D unclear. Trimming stripped 0 bases from V and 4 bases from J, with 13 bases between. Germline V gene sequence: CDR1 SGDLS, CDR2 YYNGEE. The CDR3 is 15 residues long. The CDR3 protein is CASSVVEGSSYGYTF. As DNA, the CDR3 is TGTGCCAGCAGCGTAGTCGAGGGTTCAAGCTATGGCTACACCTTC.

The V gene is TRBV7-8, the J gene TRBJ2-1; D remains ambiguous. Deletions cut 5 bases from V and 9 bases from J, with 8 bases between. Germline V gene data show CDR1 as SGHVS and CDR2 as FQNEAQ. This CDR3 spans 11 amino acids. The CDR3 here is CASSPLIEQFF. CDR3 bases: TGTGCCAGCAGCCCGCTCATTGAGCAGTTCTTC. The whole variable domain, remainder taken from reference TRBV7-8 and TRBJ2-1, is GAGVSQSPRYKVAKRGQDVALRCDPISGHVSLFWYQQALGQGPEFLTYFQNEAQLDKSGLPSDRFFAERPEGSVSTLKIQRTQQEDSAVYLCASSPLIEQFFGPGTRLTVL.

This clone was seen more than once but under ten times. This chain connects TRBV7-3 to TRBJ2-1; 9 bases fit TRBD2. Germline values: CDR1 SGHTA, CDR2 FQGTGA. CDR3 length: 16 amino acids. After removal of 5 bases from V and 6 bases from J, the junction contained 11 bases not matched to a gene. In DNA form, the CDR3 reads TGTGCCAGCAGCCCCAAGCGTCTAGCGGGAATCAATGAGCAGTTCTTC. The encoded protein is CASSPKRLAGINEQFF.

This chain joins TRBV7-8 and TRBJ1-2; the match to TRBD1 covers 7 bases. CDR3 size: 14 residues. The germline CDR1 and CDR2 sequences are SGHVS and FQNEAQ. J was trimmed by 6 bases and V by 5 bases; bases with no gene match: 9. CDR3 in DNA: TGTGCCAGCAGCCCCAGACAGGGACGGGATGGCTACACCTTC. Protein: CASSPRQGRDGYTF. Full variable domain (remainder filled in from reference TRBV7-8 and TRBJ1-2): GAGVSQSPRYKVAKRGQDVALRCDPISGHVSLFWYQQALGQGPEFLTYFQNEAQLDKSGLPSDRFFAERPEGSVSTLKIQRTQQEDSAVYLCASSPRQGRDGYTFGSGTRLTVV.

V is TRBV2 and J is TRBJ2-5; D is ambiguous. Trimming removed 6 bases from V and 5 bases from J, with 7 bases in between. Per the germline V gene, CDR1 is SNHLY and CDR2 is FYNNEI. This CDR3 comprises 11 residues. Written as DNA, the CDR3 is TGTGCCAGCAGCCTGGCGGAGACCCAGTACTTC. This sequence encodes CASSLAETQYF.

This clone has a handful of counts. The chain is built from TRBV4-3 and TRBJ2-1; TRBD2 is a possible D gene (6 bases). Germline V gene sequence: CDR1 LGHNA, CDR2 YSLEER. With 4 bases removed from V and 7 bases from J, the gap between germline ends came to 20 bases. The CDR3 has 16 residues. The DNA of the CDR3 is TGCGCCAGCAGCCGGCTAAAATCCGGGGGTTCAAATGAGCAGTTCTTC. Translated: CASSRLKSGGSNEQFF.

This clone was seen only a few times. The chain carries TRBV18 and TRBJ2-6, with D perhaps matching TRBD1 or TRBD2 (5 bases each). CDR1 KGHSH and CDR2 LQKENI come from the germline V gene. V was clipped by 0 bases and J by 2 bases, with 8 bases between them. The CDR3 consists of 16 residues. This CDR3 is CASSPPGVAGANVLTF. The CDR3 nucleotides are TGTGCCAGCTCACCACCGGGGGTTGCTGGGGCCAACGTCCTGACTTTC.

This clone was detected a few times. This chain joins TRBV5-1 and TRBJ2-1, with D unresolved. CDR1 and CDR2 (germline): SGHRS, YFSETQ. Between the trimmed V and J ends, which lost 2 bases and 8 bases, there was a span of 5 bases. CDR3 length: 11 amino acids. In DNA, the CDR3 is TGCGCCAGCAGCTTCTCGGATGAGCAGTTCTTC. It is translated as CASSFSDEQFF.

This clone has only one observation. The V and J genes are TRBV4-1 and TRBJ1-1; D gene unclear. Trimming stripped 3 bases from V and 3 bases from J, with 2 bases between. The CDR3 extends over 11 amino acids. CDR1 and CDR2 (germline): MGHRA, YSYEKL. The CDR3 protein is CASSHDTEAFF. DNA of the CDR3: TGCGCCAGCAGCCACGACACTGAAGCTTTCTTT.

The chain couples TRBV6-5 to TRBJ2-1; 16 nucleotides align to TRBD2. With 5 bases clipped from V and 9 bases from J, the junction kept 4 bases outside the gene matches. The V gene's germline CDR1 is MNHEY and CDR2 SVGAGI. The CDR3 length is 15 residues. CDR3 protein: CASSKGLAGGTEQFF. CDR3 DNA sequence: TGTGCCAGCAGTAAGGGACTAGCGGGGGGGACTGAGCAGTTCTTC.